These 32 T cell receptor beta chains were all obtained from the same sample, sequenced in a study of neurological immune-mediated disorders. TCRdb recomputed calls from the 5' RACE reads with MiXCR, one row per CDR3 protein. The sample contains 95,000 to 110,000 distinct CDR3 sequences, more than 10% of which appear only once. Sample time point: longitudinal time-point 3. Sequencing was performed on PBMCs. The receptors were gathered from a female donor with HTLV-1-associated myelopathy (HAM/TSP).

This clonotype turned up a few times. V gene TRBV28 combines with J gene TRBJ2-3; 9 nucleotides match TRBD2. This CDR3 comprises 16 residues. V lost 0 bases and J lost 5; bases outside the gene matches: 6. CDR1 and CDR2 from the germline V gene are MDHEN and SYDVKM. The CDR3 DNA follows: TGTGCCAGCAGTTTATGGGCGGGACTAGCAAAAGATACGCAGTATTTT. It codes for CASSLWAGLAKDTQYF.

This clonotype was seen many times. The J gene is TRBJ2-3, the V gene TRBV7-9, with TRBD1 matching over 11 bases. Losses at the gene ends were 4 bases for V and 7 bases for J; bases not matched to a gene: 10. Germline V gene sequence: CDR1 SEHNR, CDR2 FQNEAQ (reference sequence). CDR3 length: 16 amino acids. The CDR3 sequence: CASSSFRDRGGYTQYF. The CDR3 region has the DNA TGTGCCAGCAGCTCATTCCGGGACAGGGGGGGATATACGCAGTATTTT.

The chain uses TRBV19 and TRBJ2-5; D is possibly TRBD1 (5 bases). The germline CDR1 and CDR2 sequences are LNHDA and SQIVND (reference sequence). The V and J ends lost 9 bases and 1 base respectively, with 15 bases between them. The CDR3 totals 14 residues. CDR3 coding DNA: TGTGCCAGCACCTTGGGGCCCAGCCAAGAGACCCAGTACTTC. Protein product: CASTLGPSQETQYF.

This clonotype has a count of ten or more. This chain links TRBV6-5 with TRBJ1-3, with D unclear. The CDR3 contains 15 residues. CDR1 is MNHEY and CDR2 is SVGAGI in the germline V gene. V lost 0 bases, J lost 3 bases, and 9 bases lay in between. CDR3 protein: CASSYSKRFGNTIYF. The CDR3 nucleotides are TGTGCCAGCAGTTACTCGAAAAGATTTGGAAACACCATATATTTT.

This clonotype was observed at least ten times. The V gene is TRBV4-1, the J gene TRBJ2-3; D is unresolved. Germline V gene sequence: CDR1 MGHRA, CDR2 YSYEKL. V was trimmed by 0 bases and J by 6 bases, leaving 4 bases between them. CDR3 size: 12 residues. CDR3 nucleotide sequence: TGCGCCAGCAGCCAAGAGAGGGATACGCAGTATTTT. As protein: CASSQERDTQYF.

Ten or more counts support this clonotype. The J gene is TRBJ2-2, the V gene TRBV6-1; 9 nucleotides line up with TRBD1. CDR3 length: 14 amino acids. Germline loops: CDR1 MNHNS, CDR2 SASEGT. The V and J ends lost 8 bases and 3 bases, in that order; junction bases with no gene match: 4. CDR3 DNA sequence: TGTGCCAGCGACAGGACAGGGGACACCGGGGAGCTGTTTTTT. It encodes CASDRTGDTGELFF.

This clonotype was detected many times. This may be a read error, as it is one base from a much larger clone. The chain is built from TRBV28 and TRBJ1-2; the match to TRBD1 covers 9 bases. V gave up 10 bases and J gave up 9 bases; unmatched junction bases: 15. The germline gives CDR1 MDHEN, CDR2 SYDVKM. The CDR3 spans 14 residues. The CDR3 DNA follows: TGTGCCACGGGCCGGGAGGGACAGGGATCCAGCTACACCTTC. It yields the protein CATGREGQGSSYTF.

This clonotype was seen repeatedly, ten times or more. This chain joins TRBV20-1 and TRBJ2-3, with 9 positions matching TRBD1. With 5 bases clipped from V and 5 bases from J, the junction kept 11 bases outside the gene matches. Germline CDR1 reads DFQATT; CDR2 reads SNEGSKA (reference sequence). This CDR3 has 15 residues. Here the CDR3 DNA reads TGCAGTGCTGAGTTTGGACAGGGGTGGATAGATACGCAGTATTTT. Translating gives CSAEFGQGWIDTQYF.

V usage is TRBV9 and J usage is TRBJ2-5; 8 bases map to TRBD1. Germline V gene sequence: CDR1 SGDLS, CDR2 YYNGEE. V trimming: 2 bases; J trimming: 3 bases; junction bases outside the gene matches: 6. The CDR3 has 15 residues. The CDR3 here is CASSVGTGREETQYF. The CDR3 DNA follows: TGTGCCAGCAGCGTCGGGACAGGAAGAGAAGAGACCCAGTACTTC.

This clonotype was detected many times. The rearrangement joins TRBV12-3 or TRBV12-4 to TRBJ1-2; D gene uncertain. With 5 bases removed from V and 4 bases from J, the gap between germline ends came to 14 bases. The CDR3 has 14 amino acids. The CDR3 loop reads CASSGSGLGYGYTF. The CDR3 DNA reads as TGTGCCAGCAGTGGCTCAGGCCTAGGCTATGGCTACACCTTC.

This clonotype was found many times. The chain uses TRBV5-1 and TRBJ1-2; 7 bases align to TRBD1. The germline V gene has CDR1 SGHRS and CDR2 YFSETQ. J was trimmed by 4 bases and V by 4 bases; bases with no gene match: 10. The CDR3 is 15 residues long. In nucleotides, the CDR3 is TGCGCCAGCAGCGTGGAACAGGGGAGAAGCTATGGCTACACCTTC. This gives the protein CASSVEQGRSYGYTF. Full variable domain (outside the CDR3, taken from reference TRBV5-1 and TRBJ1-2): KAGVTQTPRYLIKTRGQQVTLSCSPISGHRSVSWYQQTPGQGLQFLFEYFSETQRNKGNFPGRFSGRQFSNSRSEMNVSTLELGDSALYLCASSVEQGRSYGYTFGSGTRLTVV.

This clonotype has at least ten counts. The chain carries TRBV14 and TRBJ2-7; D gene ambiguous. V was trimmed by 3 bases and J by 2 bases, leaving 14 bases between them. The CDR3 has 15 amino acids. CDR1 and CDR2 (germline): SGHDN, FVKESK. The DNA of the CDR3 is TGTGCCAGCAGCCACCCCTCCGTCCGGGCCTACGAGCAGTACTTC. It encodes CASSHPSVRAYEQYF.

There are many counts of this clonotype. V is TRBV2 and J is TRBJ1-2, with D possibly matching TRBD1 (5 bases). V lost 8 bases and J 8 bases, leaving 18 bases between the germline ends. In germline, CDR1 is SNHLY, CDR2 FYNNEI. The length of the CDR3 is 13 residues. CDR3 in amino acids: CASSGSGKGGYTF. DNA of the CDR3: TGTGCCAGCTCGGGGTCAGGGAAAGGAGGCTACACCTTC.

In its sample, this clonotype is medium-sized. This chain uses TRBV5-1 with TRBJ2-7; TRBD1 matches 7 bases. The CDR3 consists of 14 residues. Germline V gene sequence: CDR1 SGHRS, CDR2 YFSETQ. V shed 4 bases and J 2 bases; nucleotides not matched to a gene: 6. The CDR3 bases are TGCGCCAGCAGCCCGACAGGGACAACCTACGAGCAGTACTTC. Protein: CASSPTGTTYEQYF.

This clonotype was seen at least ten times. CDR3 in amino acids: CASSLGAAKPTYEQYF. DNA of the CDR3: TGCGCCAGCAGCTTAGGGGCCGCAAAGCCTACCTACGAGCAGTACTTC. The chain uses TRBV5-1 and TRBJ2-7, with TRBD1 as a possible D gene (5 bases). The V gene's germline CDR1 is SGHRS and CDR2 YFSETQ. V dropped 2 bases and J dropped 2 bases, with 17 bases sitting between them. The CDR3 has 16 residues.

At least ten counts were recorded for this clonotype. This chain joins TRBV20-1 and TRBJ2-7; D gene uncertain. Germline CDR1 and CDR2: DFQATT and SNEGSKA (reference sequence). Deletions cut 6 bases from V and 1 base from J, with 16 bases between. CDR3 size: 14 residues. Here the CDR3 reads CSASTPGKSYEQYF. The CDR3 nucleotides are TGCAGTGCAAGTACCCCTGGGAAGTCCTACGAGCAGTACTTC.

This clonotype came up many times. V usage is TRBV5-5 and J usage is TRBJ1-4; the D gene is possibly TRBD1 (6 bases). Germline lookup yields CDR1 SGHKS and CDR2 YYEKEE (reference sequence). V was clipped by 4 bases and J by 0 bases, with 13 bases between them. This CDR3 has 16 amino acids. CDR3 in amino acids: CASSLAWTATNEKLFF. CDR3 nucleotides: TGTGCCAGCAGCCTAGCTTGGACAGCAACTAATGAAAAACTGTTTTTT.

This clonotype was observed many times. The chain is built from TRBV6-1 and TRBJ2-2; 8 bases align to TRBD1. Unmatched junction bases numbered 9, after V lost 6 bases and J lost 3 bases. The CDR3 runs to 16 residues. Germline CDR1 MNHNS, CDR2 SASEGT. The CDR3 DNA sequence: TGTGCCAGCAGGAAAAGACAGGGGCCGGACACCGGGGAGCTGTTTTTT. This sequence encodes CASRKRQGPDTGELFF.

In this sample, this clonotype turned up many times. The chain recombines TRBV20-1 with TRBJ1-1; 8 nucleotides agree with TRBD1. The CDR3 is 16 residues long. Germline CDR1 is DFQATT and CDR2 is SNEGSKA (reference sequence). The junction had 14 bases not matched to a gene; V was cut back by 5 bases and J by 3 bases. The CDR3 sequence: CSASRQGSLGDTEAFF. The CDR3 nucleotides read TGCAGTGCTTCCCGACAGGGGAGTCTAGGTGACACTGAAGCTTTCTTT.

Ten or more counts support this clonotype. The genes are TRBV19 and TRBJ2-7; 9 nucleotides match TRBD1. The CDR3 has 14 amino acids. Germline lookup yields CDR1 LNHDA and CDR2 SQIVND (reference sequence). V gave up 6 bases and J gave up 1 base; unmatched junction bases: 4. CDR3 protein: CASSRTGESYEQYF. The CDR3 bases are TGTGCCAGTAGCCGGACAGGGGAGTCCTACGAGCAGTACTTC. The entire variable domain, with the rest obtained from reference TRBV19 and TRBJ2-7, is as follows: DGGITQSPKYLFRKEGQNVTLSCEQNLNHDAMYWYRQDPGQGLRLIYYSQIVNDFQKGDIAEGYSVSREKKESFPLTVTSAQKNPTAFYLCASSRTGESYEQYFGPGTRLTVT.

This clonotype occurred many times. The J gene is TRBJ2-4, the V gene TRBV7-2; 8 bases line up with TRBD2. CDR1 is SGHTA and CDR2 is FQGNSA in the germline V gene. The length of the CDR3 is 15 residues. Trimming at V came to 3 bases and at J to 7 bases, leaving 8 bases not matched to a gene. CDR3: CASSLAPRGGNIQYF. The CDR3, as DNA: TGTGCCAGCAGCTTGGCACCTCGGGGGGGTAACATTCAGTACTTC.

This clonotype was recorded at least ten times. The rearrangement links TRBV20-1 to TRBJ2-3, with D possibly being TRBD1 (5 bases). This CDR3 region has 14 residues. Germline-derived CDR1 and CDR2 are DFQATT and SNEGSKA (reference sequence). V was trimmed by 0 bases and J by 4 bases, leaving 11 bases between them. CDR3 sequence: CSARDLGVADTQYF. CDR3 nucleotide sequence: TGCAGTGCTAGAGATCTAGGGGTAGCAGATACGCAGTATTTT.

This clonotype was detected ten times or more. The chain employs TRBV20-1 and TRBJ1-6; D not resolved. Trimming took 6 bases from V and 2 from J, leaving 5 bases between them. This CDR3 has 12 residues. Germline assignment: CDR1 DFQATT and CDR2 SNEGSKA (reference sequence). The CDR3 region is CSARPYNSPLHF. Written as DNA, the CDR3 is TGCAGTGCCCGTCCCTATAATTCACCCCTCCACTTT.

About this clonotype itself: Mismatch with germline at one junction end may stem from a read error. CDR3 sequence: CASSSTVLAGVKNIQYF. Here the CDR3 DNA reads TGCGCCAGTAGCTCTACCGTACTAGCGGGGGTCAAAAACATTCAGTACTTC. The J gene is TRBJ2-4, the V gene TRBV5-1; 11 bases agree with TRBD2. Germline lookup yields CDR1 SGHRS and CDR2 YFSETQ. The CDR3 is 17 amino acids.

This clonotype was seen many times. The chain has TRBV27 and TRBJ2-7; D may be TRBD1 (5 bases). This CDR3 has 14 residues. Germline CDR1 is MNHEY and CDR2 is SMNVEV (reference sequence). Trimming shortened V by 1 base and J by 3 bases, and 10 bases separated the two germline ends. CDR3 loop: CASSLWAGNYEQYF. DNA for the CDR3: TGTGCCAGCAGTTTATGGGCAGGGAACTACGAGCAGTACTTC.

At least ten counts were recorded for this clonotype. The V and J genes are TRBV7-3 and TRBJ2-1; 10 positions match TRBD1. J gave up 4 bases and V 2 bases, and 2 bases lay outside the gene matches. Per the germline V gene, CDR1 is SGHTA and CDR2 is FQGTGA. The CDR3 consists of 15 residues. For the CDR3, the DNA is TGTGCCAGCAGCTTATTGGGACAGGGGTACAATGAGCAGTTCTTC. It specifies CASSLLGQGYNEQFF. The variable domain in full, with the rest retrieved from reference TRBV7-3 and TRBJ2-1, is GAGVSQTPSNKVTEKGKYVELRCDPISGHTALYWYRQSLGQGPEFLIYFQGTGAADDSGLPNDRFFAVRPEGSVSTLKIQRTERGDSAVYLCASSLLGQGYNEQFFGPGTRLTVL.

The CDR3 is CASSLVVDQRANTGELFF. The DNA for the CDR3 is TGTGCCAGCAGCTTAGTCGTCGACCAGCGGGCTAACACCGGGGAGCTGTTTTTT. The chain is built from TRBV7-8 and TRBJ2-2; D is possibly TRBD2 (6 bases). The CDR3 runs 18 residues. Deletions cut 1 base from V and 2 bases from J, with 17 bases between. The germline CDR1 and CDR2 sequences are SGHVS and FQNEAQ. Using reference TRBV7-8 and TRBJ2-2 for the parts outside the CDR3, the full variable domain is GAGVSQSPRYKVAKRGQDVALRCDPISGHVSLFWYQQALGQGPEFLTYFQNEAQLDKSGLPSDRFFAERPEGSVSTLKIQRTQQEDSAVYLCASSLVVDQRANTGELFFGEGSRLTVL.

The sample holds many counts of this clonotype. V and J are TRBV5-1 and TRBJ2-7, with D unresolved. Looked up from germline, CDR1 is SGHRS and CDR2 is YFSETQ. The CDR3 is made up of 13 amino acids. Trimming removed 0 bases at V and 0 bases at J, with 4 bases between. The CDR3 spells CASSLVSSYEQYF. In nucleotides, the CDR3 is TGCGCCAGCAGCTTGGTCAGCTCCTACGAGCAGTACTTC.

This clonotype was counted ten times or more. The gene calls are TRBV20-1 and TRBJ1-1; weak D call: TRBD1 (5 bases). V was clipped by 4 bases and J by 4 bases, with 13 bases between them. Germline CDR1 is DFQATT and CDR2 is SNEGSKA (reference sequence). This CDR3 comprises 13 residues. The CDR3 is CSANGGRGTEAFF. CDR3 nucleotides: TGCAGTGCTAACGGGGGAAGGGGCACTGAAGCTTTCTTT.

The table lists this clonotype with many counts. This chain joins TRBV5-1 and TRBJ2-7, with no clear D. V lost 5 bases, J lost 2 bases, and 8 bases lay in between. The CDR3 has 12 residues. The germline gives CDR1 SGHRS, CDR2 YFSETQ. CDR3 amino acids: CASSGQPYEQYF. The CDR3 nucleotides read TGCGCCAGCAGTGGGCAGCCCTACGAGCAGTACTTC.

This clonotype was counted at least ten times. This chain links TRBV20-1 with TRBJ1-6, with D possibly TRBD1 on 5 matching bases. V lost 4 bases and J 10 bases, leaving 20 bases between the germline ends. Germline CDR1 DFQATT, CDR2 SNEGSKA (reference sequence). The CDR3 length is 15 residues. The CDR3 here is CSAISRRGALSPLHF. The CDR3 DNA follows: TGCAGTGCTATCTCAAGGAGGGGCGCTTTGTCACCCCTCCACTTT.

This clonotype was observed at least ten times. This CDR3 reads CASSDSLTSGGVDEQFF. The CDR3 bases are TGTGCCAGCAGTGACTCCCTAACTAGCGGGGGGGTGGATGAGCAGTTCTTC. V usage is TRBV6-4 and J usage is TRBJ2-1, with 13 bases matching TRBD2. Germline V gene sequence: CDR1 MRHNA, CDR2 SNTAGT. The CDR3 consists of 17 residues. Germline trimming cut 0 bases from V and 8 bases from J; bases unmatched to any gene: 7.